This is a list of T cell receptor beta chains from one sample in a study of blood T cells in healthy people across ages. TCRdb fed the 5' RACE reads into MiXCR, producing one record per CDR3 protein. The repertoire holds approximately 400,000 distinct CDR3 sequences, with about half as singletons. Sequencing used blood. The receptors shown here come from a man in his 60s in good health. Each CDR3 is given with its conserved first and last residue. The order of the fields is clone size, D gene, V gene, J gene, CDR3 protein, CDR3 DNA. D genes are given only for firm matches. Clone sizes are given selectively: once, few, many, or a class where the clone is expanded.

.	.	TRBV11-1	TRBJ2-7	CASSLGRQSYEQYF	TGTGCCAGCAGCTTAGGAAGGCAGTCCTACGAGCAGTACTTC
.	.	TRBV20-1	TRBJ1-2	CSARDLQGLYGYTF	TGCAGTGCTAGGGACTTACAGGGCCTCTATGGCTACACCTTC
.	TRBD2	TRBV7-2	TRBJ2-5	CASSLTLAGGSQYF	TGTGCCAGCAGCTTAACACTAGCGGGAGGGTCGCAGTACTTC
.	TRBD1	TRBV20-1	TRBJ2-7	CSAPGTGLYEQYF	TGCAGTGCTCCCGGGACAGGGCTTTACGAGCAGTACTTC
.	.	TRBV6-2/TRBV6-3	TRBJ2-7	CASSPAPTYEQYF	TGTGCCAGCAGTCCGGCTCCAACCTACGAGCAGTACTTC
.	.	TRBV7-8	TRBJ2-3	CASSTHTARSFTDTQYF	TGTGCCAGCAGCACCCACACGGCCCGTTCCTTCACAGATACGCAGTATTTT
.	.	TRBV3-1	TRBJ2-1	CASSLSKSGGQFF	TGTGCCAGCAGCCTCTCGAAGAGCGGAGGGCAGTTCTTC
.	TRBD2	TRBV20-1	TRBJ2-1	CSVPGLAFYEQFF	TGCAGTGTTCCGGGACTAGCGTTCTATGAGCAGTTCTTC
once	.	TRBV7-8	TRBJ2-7	CASSLRDASYEQYF	TGTGCCAGCAGCCTCCGGGACGCATCCTACGAGCAGTACTTC
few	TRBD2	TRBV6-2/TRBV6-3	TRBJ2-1	CASSYLSGGNEQFF	TGTGCCAGCAGTTATCTATCGGGAGGGAATGAGCAGTTCTTC
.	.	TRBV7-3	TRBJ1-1	CASSPDGGKAFF	TGTGCCAGCAGCCCGGACGGGGGTAAAGCTTTCTTT
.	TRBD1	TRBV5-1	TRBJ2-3	CASSGRGQVGDTQYF	TGCGCCAGCTCGGGCAGGGGACAGGTTGGAGATACGCAGTATTTT
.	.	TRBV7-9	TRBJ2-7	CASSLEGPSYEQYF	TGTGCCAGCAGCTTGGAGGGGCCCTCCTACGAGCAGTACTTC
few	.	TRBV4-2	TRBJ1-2	CASSPVGGNNYGYTF	TGTGCCAGCAGCCCAGTTGGGGGGAATAACTATGGCTACACCTTC
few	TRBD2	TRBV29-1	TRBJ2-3	CSVRWRGDTQYF	TGCAGCGTTCGTTGGCGGGGGGATACGCAGTATTTT
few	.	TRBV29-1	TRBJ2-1	CSAGTSINEQFF	TGCAGCGCTGGTACTAGCATTAATGAGCAGTTCTTC